One sample yielded the 4 T cell receptor delta chains listed below, sequenced in a study of gammadelta T cells in human blood. TCRdb re-called clones from the RT-PCR reads using CATT. The sample records around 310 delta-chain clones, 35% to 50% being singletons. The sequenced material came from non-Vgamma9Vdelta2 gamma-delta T cells from cord blood. All receptors derive from a newborn.

Concerning this clone: An end of the junction does not agree with germline; a read error may underlie this. Other DNA sequences in this specimen translate into the identical CDR3. The chain couples TRDV2 to TRDJ1; 11 nucleotides agree with TRDD3. The CDR3 totals 18 residues. The germline V gene encodes CDR1 GEAIGNYY and CDR2 EKD. CDR3 region: CACDTGAGGYLYTDKLIF. CDR3 bases: TGTGCCTGTGACACCGGTGCTGGGGGATACCTGTACACTGATAAACTCATCTTT.

This clone was detected only a few times. This may stem from a read error, because a much larger clone lies one nucleotide away. Distinct nucleotide sequences in the sample also encode this CDR3. J is TRDJ1 and V is TRDV1, with 13 bases that match TRDD3. The CDR3 is 22 amino acids. Germline CDR1 TSWWSYY, CDR2 QGS. The junction had 26 bases not matched to a gene; V was cut back by 5 bases and J by 5 bases. CDR3 amino acids: CALGNAAFLRCTGGYAADKLIF. CDR3 DNA: TGTGCTCTTGGGAACGCGGCCTTCCTACGGTGTACTGGGGGATACGCAGCTGATAAACTCATCTTT.

The rearrangement joins TRAV29/DV5 to TRDJ1, with D perhaps TRDD2 (6 bases). V was clipped by 2 bases and J by 0 bases, with 23 bases between them. Germline assignment: CDR1 NSMFDY and CDR2 ISSIKDK. There are 18 residues in the CDR3. CDR3 in DNA: TGTGCAGCAAGTGCCCCTTCCACTTCCTCCCTCTACACCGATAAACTCATCTTT. Translation gives CAASAPSTSSLYTDKLIF.

Sample share makes this clone large. The same CDR3 can be traced to other DNA sequences in this sample. The rearrangement joins TRDV1 to TRDJ1; 13 positions agree with TRDD3. The V and J ends lost 3 bases and 1 base, in that order; junction bases with no gene match: 26. The V gene's germline CDR1 is TSWWSYY and CDR2 QGS. The CDR3 is made up of 24 amino acids. CDR3 DNA sequence: TGTGCTCTTGGGGAGGTAGCCCTACAGAAGGTACTGGGGGATACGCGAAGATCCACCGATAAACTCATCTTT. The encoded protein is CALGEVALQKVLGDTRRSTDKLIF.